The present T cell receptor beta chain was sequenced within a study of post-analysis software for immune sequencing data. Study overall: Included among the disease courses, which were recorded for the cohort, were relapsing-remitting, secondary progressive and progressive-relapsing multiple sclerosis. Study conclusions and caveats: Patients showed TRBV5-6, TRBV5-1 and TRBV20-1 among five TRBV segments more frequent than in controls. Those with multiple sclerosis, the patient group, showed significantly lower normalized Chao1 diversity than controls. The F measure placed samples prepared in the same batch into strongly shared clusters.

A few counts support this clonotype. No antigen is known for it. cDNA libraries of TCR beta carried unique molecular identifiers. T cells numbering about 0.85 to 11 million gave rise to 500,000 to 600,000 cDNA molecules. TCRdb processed the PCR reads anew with MiXCR; each CDR3 protein has one entry. In the table there are roughly 410,000 distinct CDR3 sequences, less than 40% of which are singletons. The V segment lost 6 bases and the J segment 2 bases; nucleotides outside the gene matches: 7. This CDR3 is 16 amino acids long. This clonotype was obtained from a girl under 18 with multiple sclerosis. This chain connects TRBV12-3 or TRBV12-4 to TRBJ1-5, with 10 positions matching TRBD1. The sample taken for sequencing was blood. The CDR3 reads CASSPDRGAGNQPQHF. CDR3 sequence (DNA): TGTGCCAGCAGCCCGGACAGGGGGGCGGGCAATCAGCCCCAGCATTTT.